Sequencing of this T cell receptor (beta chain) was carried out in a study of blood T cell repertoires in COVID-19. In its sample, this clone was seen once. Trimming took 8 bases from V and 6 from J; bases not matched to a gene: 9. The CDR3 extends over 13 amino acids. CDR1 and CDR2 from the germline V gene are MNHEY and SVGAGI. Libraries were prepared by immunoSEQ multiplex PCR; TCRdb keeps only in-frame clonotypes and omits some of them. The sample records a few hundred thousand clones, less than 90% being singletons. The chain is built from TRBV6-5 and TRBJ2-7; 8 bases agree with TRBD1. The sequence was collected from a man aged 55 to 70 with acute or convalescent COVID-19. Input material: peripheral blood. CDR3 amino acids: CASVRDRTGEQYF. CDR3 nucleotides: TGTGCCAGCGTCCGGGACAGGACTGGCGAGCAGTACTTC.